The TCR beta chain described here comes from a study of blood T cell repertoires in COVID-19. Across the study: Donors in the United States, Italy and Spain gave samples during acute or convalescent COVID-19. PBMCs, B-cell-depleted T cells, or T cells were the source of the cDNA or gDNA that made up the material.

V was clipped by 10 bases and J by 2 bases, with 12 bases between them. Germline CDR1 reads LGHDT; CDR2 reads YNNKEL (reference sequence). This CDR3 is 13 amino acids long. Method: immunoSEQ multiplex PCR; TCRdb's copy keeps in-frame clones and lacks some. This table holds roughly 200,000 clones, over 75% found once. The TCR comes from a man in his forties or fifties who had recovered from COVID-19. The chain combines TRBV3-1 (or the pseudogene TRBV3-2) with TRBJ2-1, with D maybe TRBD2 (5 bases). Sequencing was performed on PBMCs or T cells enriched from blood (not recorded which). The CDR3 is CATSLAPYNEQFF. The DNA for the CDR3 is TGTGCCACCTCCCTAGCCCCCTACAATGAGCAGTTCTTC.